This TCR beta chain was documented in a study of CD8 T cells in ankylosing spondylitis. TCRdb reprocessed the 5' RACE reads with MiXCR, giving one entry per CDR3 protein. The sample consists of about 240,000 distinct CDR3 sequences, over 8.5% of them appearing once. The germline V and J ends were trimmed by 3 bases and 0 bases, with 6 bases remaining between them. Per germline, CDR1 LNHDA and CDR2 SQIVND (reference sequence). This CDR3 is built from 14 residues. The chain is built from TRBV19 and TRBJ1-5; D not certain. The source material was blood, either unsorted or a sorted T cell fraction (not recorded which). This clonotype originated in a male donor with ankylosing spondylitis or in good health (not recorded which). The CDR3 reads CASSIGYSNQPQHF. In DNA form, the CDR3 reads TGTGCCAGTAGTATTGGCTATAGCAATCAGCCCCAGCATTTT.